The rows below give T cell receptor beta chains drawn from one sample of a study of naive and memory T cell subsets. TCRdb fed the UMI-ligation and nested PCR reads into MiXCR, producing one record per CDR3 protein. The sample contains 23,000 or so distinct CDR3 sequences, around 10% of which appear only once. The source material was central memory CD8+ T cells from blood. The receptors were sampled from a human donor in good health. CDR3s include the opening cysteine and the closing phenylalanine or tryptophan. D genes are given only for firm matches. For some rows the clone size is stated as once, few or many, or as a class when expanded; others skip it.

>.|.|TRBJ2-5|16|TRBV2
TGTGCCAGCAGATCATCCGACAGCCCCACCCGGGAGACCCAGTACTTC
CASRSSDSPTRETQYF
>.|.|TRBJ2-2|14|TRBV5-4
TGTGCCAGCAGCTTGGTAGGAGCGCCCGGGGAGCTGTTTTTT
CASSLVGAPGELFF
>.|few|TRBJ2-5|14|TRBV2
TGTGCCAGCATTCTGGGACCCCTCGGGGAGACCCAGTACTTC
CASILGPLGETQYF
>.|few|TRBJ2-1|14|TRBV28
TGTGCCAGCAGTTTATCTCGTTATGCAGGTCAGCAGTTCTTC
CASSLSRYAGQQFF
>.|.|TRBJ1-1|17|TRBV27
TGTGCCAGCAGTTTATCGATAAGGGCAGGGTGGGGCACTGAAGCTTTCTTT
CASSLSIRAGWGTEAFF
>.|.|TRBJ1-1|13|TRBV4-2
TGTGCCAGCAGCCTAGATTGGGGGACTGAAGCTTTCTTT
CASSLDWGTEAFF
>.|.|TRBJ2-5|14|TRBV7-9
TGTGCCAGCAGCCCTATGGGGGGCCGAGAGACCCAGTACTTC
CASSPMGGRETQYF
>.|many|TRBJ1-2|13|TRBV5-5
TGTGCCAGCAGCTTGTCAGCAGTCTATGGCTACACCTTC
CASSLSAVYGYTF
>TRBD1|few|TRBJ1-2|14|TRBV6-6
TGTGCCAGCAGTTATGGTGACAGGGGACATGGCTACACCTTC
CASSYGDRGHGYTF
>.|.|TRBJ2-7|15|TRBV7-9
TGTGCCAGCAGCCCCCCGGACACCGAGTCCTACGAGCAGTACTTC
CASSPPDTESYEQYF
>.|many|TRBJ1-2|15|TRBV7-8
TGTGCCAGCAGCTTAGGGACAGACTCATACTATGGCTACACCTTC
CASSLGTDSYYGYTF
>TRBD1|few|TRBJ1-4|16|TRBV5-1
TGCGTCAGCAGCTTGGACAGGGCTTGGGAAAGCGAAAAACTGTTTTTT
CVSSLDRAWESEKLFF
>.|many|TRBJ2-1|13|TRBV12-3/TRBV12-4
TGTGCCAGCAGCGGGACACCGTACAATGAGCAGTTCTTC
CASSGTPYNEQFF
>TRBD1|many|TRBJ1-5|20|TRBV6-2/TRBV6-3
TGTGCCAGCTCCCCCCTAAGGGACAGGACTCACGGCTGGAGCAATCAGCCCCAGCATTTT
CASSPLRDRTHGWSNQPQHF
>TRBD2|many|TRBJ2-1|15|TRBV20-1
TGCAGTGCAAGGGGACTAGCGGGAGAGAAGGATGAGCAGTTCTTC
CSARGLAGEKDEQFF
>TRBD2|few|TRBJ2-1|16|TRBV28
TGTGCCAGCAGTTTATTTGAGCGGACTAGCGACAATGAGCAGTTCTTC
CASSLFERTSDNEQFF
>TRBD2|many|TRBJ2-7|14|TRBV20-1
TGCAGTGCGAAAATCGGGGGAGGGCCGAACGAGCAGTACTTC
CSAKIGGGPNEQYF